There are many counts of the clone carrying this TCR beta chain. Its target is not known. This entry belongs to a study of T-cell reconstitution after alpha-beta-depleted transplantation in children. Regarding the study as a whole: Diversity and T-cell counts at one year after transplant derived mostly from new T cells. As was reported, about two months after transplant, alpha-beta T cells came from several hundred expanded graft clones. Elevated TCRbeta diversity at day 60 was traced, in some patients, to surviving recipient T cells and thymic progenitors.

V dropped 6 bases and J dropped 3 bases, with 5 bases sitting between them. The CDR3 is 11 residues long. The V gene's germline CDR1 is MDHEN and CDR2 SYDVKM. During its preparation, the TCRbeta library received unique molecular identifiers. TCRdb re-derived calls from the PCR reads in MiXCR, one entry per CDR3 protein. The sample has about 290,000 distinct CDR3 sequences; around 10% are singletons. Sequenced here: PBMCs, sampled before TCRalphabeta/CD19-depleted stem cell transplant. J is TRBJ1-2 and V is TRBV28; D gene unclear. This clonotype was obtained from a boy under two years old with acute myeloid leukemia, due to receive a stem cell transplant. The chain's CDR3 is CASRRDYGYTF. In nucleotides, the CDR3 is TGTGCCAGCAGGCGCGACTATGGCTACACCTTC.